What follows are 10 T cell receptor beta chains derived from one specimen sequenced in a study of cytotoxic CD8 clonotypes in ibrutinib-treated CLL. Repertoires were generated with immunoSEQ multiplex PCR, while TCRdb's copy carries only in-frame clones and drops some. The sample shows 330,000 or so clones, roughly 71% of them seen only once. Sample: PBMCs, taken after 36 months of ibrutinib treatment. Receptor source: a human donor with chronic lymphocytic leukemia.

This clone was recorded once. The chain carries TRBV25-1 and TRBJ1-4; D gene unclear. The germline V and J ends were trimmed by 5 bases and 0 bases, with 10 bases remaining between them. In germline, CDR1 is MGHDK, CDR2 SYGVNS. This CDR3 spans 15 amino acids. CDR3 DNA sequence: TGTGCCAGCAGTACCCCGACCGCAACTAATGAAAAACTGTTTTTT. Encoded protein: CASSTPTATNEKLFF. Together with reference TRBV25-1 and TRBJ1-4, the CDR3 gives the full variable domain: EADIYQTPRYLVIGTGKKITLECSQTMGHDKMYWYQQDPGMELHLIHYSYGVNSTEKGDLSSESTVSRIRTEHFPLTLESARPSHTSQYLCASSTPTATNEKLFFGSGTQLSVL.

V gene TRBV11-2 combines with J gene TRBJ1-6; D might be TRBD1 (6 bases). CDR3 length equals 18 residues. Deletions cut 5 bases from V and 0 bases from J, with 17 bases between. Germline V lookup: CDR1 SGHAT, CDR2 FQNNGV. Written as DNA, the CDR3 is TGTGCCAGCAGCAATCCGGGACATACGAGCTCCTATAATTCACCCCTCCACTTT. It translates to CASSNPGHTSSYNSPLHF.

This clone was detected only a few times. J is TRBJ2-7 and V is TRBV6-7, with a possible D match to TRBD1 (5 bases). TRBV6-7 is an ORF for which the function is uncertain. Trimming pared 2 bases from V and 0 bases from J, leaving 20 bases between. CDR3 length: 18 residues. The CDR3 coding sequence is TGTGCCAGCAGTTACCCCCAGAGATGGGGCCCTAGCTCCTACGAGCAGTACTTC. It translates to CASSYPQRWGPSSYEQYF.

This clone has only a few counts. The chain is built from TRBV7-3 and TRBJ2-6, with no clear D. V lost 5 bases, J lost 0 bases, and 8 bases lay in between. In germline, CDR1 is SGHTA, CDR2 FQGTGA. The CDR3 covers 15 residues. Written as DNA, the CDR3 is TGTGCCAGCAGCACATCAGCCTCTGGGGCCAACGTCCTGACTTTC. This encodes CASSTSASGANVLTF.

This sequence joins TRBV6-5 and TRBJ1-2; D is possibly TRBD1 (6 bases). Trimming removed 0 bases from V and 14 bases from J, with 16 bases in between. The V gene's germline CDR1 is MNHEY and CDR2 SVGAGI. The CDR3 contains 13 residues. CDR3 residues: CASSYSSNGGQTF. In DNA form, the CDR3 reads TGTGCCAGCAGTTACTCGTCTAACGGGGGGCAAACCTTC.

V usage is TRBV28 and J usage is TRBJ1-2; D not certain. Germline V gives CDR1 MDHEN, CDR2 SYDVKM. With 7 bases removed from V and 0 bases from J, the gap between germline ends came to 9 bases. The CDR3 is made up of 13 amino acids. Here the CDR3 reads CASNGETNYGYTF. DNA for the CDR3: TGTGCCAGCAACGGAGAGACTAACTATGGCTACACCTTC.

The V and J genes are TRBV7-9 and TRBJ2-3; TRBD2 matches at 8 bases. Unmatched junction bases numbered 6, after V lost 10 bases and J lost 0 bases. This CDR3 contains 14 residues. The germline V gene encodes CDR1 SEHNR and CDR2 FQNEAQ (reference sequence). CDR3 sequence reads: CAIERGLSTDTQYF. In DNA form, the CDR3 reads TGTGCCATCGAGCGGGGGCTAAGCACAGATACGCAGTATTTT.

The rearrangement joins TRBV19 to TRBJ1-2; 7 bases fit TRBD1. With V trimmed by 3 bases and J by 3 bases, 7 bases remained unmatched. This CDR3 spans 15 amino acids. CDR1 and CDR2 (germline): LNHDA, SQIVND (reference sequence). CDR3 protein: CASSIREGGDYGYTF. CDR3 coding DNA: TGTGCCAGTAGTATTCGTGAAGGGGGCGACTATGGCTACACCTTC.

The chain combines TRBV15 with TRBJ2-1; possible D gene TRBD1, 6 bases. Germline CDR1 reads LNHNV; CDR2 reads YYDKDF (reference sequence). V was shortened by 4 bases and J by 6 bases, with 13 bases between the two germline ends. The CDR3 sequence is 14 residues long. The CDR3 sequence is CATSTVGAANEQFF. CDR3 sequence (DNA): TGTGCCACCAGCACGGTGGGGGCTGCCAATGAGCAGTTCTTC.

This chain connects TRBV11-1 to TRBJ2-5; D perhaps matches TRBD1 (6 bases). The CDR3 extends over 14 amino acids. Germline CDR1 and CDR2: SGHAT and FQDESV (reference sequence). V lost 4 bases and J lost 0, with 9 bases in between. The chain's CDR3 is CASSSRTDQETQYF. For the CDR3, the DNA is TGTGCCAGCAGCTCACGGACAGACCAAGAGACCCAGTACTTC.